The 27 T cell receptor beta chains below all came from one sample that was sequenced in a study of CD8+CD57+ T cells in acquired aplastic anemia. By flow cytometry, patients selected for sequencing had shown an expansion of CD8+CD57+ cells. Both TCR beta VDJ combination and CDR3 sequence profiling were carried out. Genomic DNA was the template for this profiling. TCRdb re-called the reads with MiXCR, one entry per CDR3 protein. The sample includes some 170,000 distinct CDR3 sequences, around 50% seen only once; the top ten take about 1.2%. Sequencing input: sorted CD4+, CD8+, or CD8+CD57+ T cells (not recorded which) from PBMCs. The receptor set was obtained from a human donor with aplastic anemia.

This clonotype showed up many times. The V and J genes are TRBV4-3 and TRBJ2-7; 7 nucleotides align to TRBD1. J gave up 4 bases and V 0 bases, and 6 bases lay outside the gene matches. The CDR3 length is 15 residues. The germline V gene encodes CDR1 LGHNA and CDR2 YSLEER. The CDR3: CASSQDRAGGYEQYF. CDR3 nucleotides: TGCGCCAGCAGCCAAGATCGGGCAGGGGGATACGAGCAGTACTTC.

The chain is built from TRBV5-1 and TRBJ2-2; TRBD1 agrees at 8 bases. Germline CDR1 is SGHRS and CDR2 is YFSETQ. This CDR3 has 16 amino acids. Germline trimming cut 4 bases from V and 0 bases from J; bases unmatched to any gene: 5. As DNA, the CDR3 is TGCGCCAGCAGCAGGACAGGGCCATCGAACACCGGGGAGCTGTTTTTT. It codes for CASSRTGPSNTGELFF. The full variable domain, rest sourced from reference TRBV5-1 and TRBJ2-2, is KAGVTQTPRYLIKTRGQQVTLSCSPISGHRSVSWYQQTPGQGLQFLFEYFSETQRNKGNFPGRFSGRQFSNSRSEMNVSTLELGDSALYLCASSRTGPSNTGELFFGEGSRLTVL.

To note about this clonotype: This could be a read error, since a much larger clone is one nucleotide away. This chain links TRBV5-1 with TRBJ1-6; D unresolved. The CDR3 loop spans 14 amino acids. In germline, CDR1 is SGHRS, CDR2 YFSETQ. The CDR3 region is CASNLAGSGSPLHF. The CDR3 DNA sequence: TGCGCCAGCAACTTGGCGGGGTCGGGTTCACCCCTCCACTTT.

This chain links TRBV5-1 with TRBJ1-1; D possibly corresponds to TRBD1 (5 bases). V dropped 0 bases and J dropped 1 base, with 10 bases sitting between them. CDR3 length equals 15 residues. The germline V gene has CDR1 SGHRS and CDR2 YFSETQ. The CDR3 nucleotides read TGCGCCAGCAGCTTGGGTGGGACGGCGAACACTGAAGCTTTCTTT. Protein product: CASSLGGTANTEAFF.

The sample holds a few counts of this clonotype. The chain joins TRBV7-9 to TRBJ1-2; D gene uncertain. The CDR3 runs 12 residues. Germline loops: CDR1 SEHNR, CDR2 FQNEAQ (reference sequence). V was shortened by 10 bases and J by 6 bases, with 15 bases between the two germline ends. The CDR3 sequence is CAIGWGIDGYTF. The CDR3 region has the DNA TGTGCCATTGGGTGGGGTATCGATGGCTACACCTTC.

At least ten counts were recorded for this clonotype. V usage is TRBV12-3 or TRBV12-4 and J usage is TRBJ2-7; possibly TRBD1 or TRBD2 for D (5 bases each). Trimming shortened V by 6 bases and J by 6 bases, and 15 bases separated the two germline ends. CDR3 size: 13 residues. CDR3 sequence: CASSQIRGPEQYF. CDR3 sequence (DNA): TGTGCCAGCAGCCAAATTCGGGGCCCCGAGCAGTACTTC.

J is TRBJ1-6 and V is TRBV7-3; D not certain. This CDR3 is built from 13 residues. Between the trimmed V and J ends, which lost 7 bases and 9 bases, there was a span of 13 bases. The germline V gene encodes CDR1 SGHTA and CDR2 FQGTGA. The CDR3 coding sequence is TGTGCCAGCAACCCCCTTCGGGCTTCACCCCTCCACTTT. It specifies CASNPLRASPLHF.

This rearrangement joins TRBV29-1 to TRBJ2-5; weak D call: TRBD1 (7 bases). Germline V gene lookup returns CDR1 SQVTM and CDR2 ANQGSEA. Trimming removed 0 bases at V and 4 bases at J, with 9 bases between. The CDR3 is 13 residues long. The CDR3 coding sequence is TGCAGCGTTGAAGATCAGGGGGGAGAGACCCAGTACTTC. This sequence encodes CSVEDQGGETQYF.

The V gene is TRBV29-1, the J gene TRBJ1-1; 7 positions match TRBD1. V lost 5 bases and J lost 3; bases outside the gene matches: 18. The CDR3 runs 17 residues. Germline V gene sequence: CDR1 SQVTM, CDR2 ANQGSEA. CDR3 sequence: CSVNRIPTGRVDTEAFF. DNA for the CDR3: TGCAGCGTTAACAGGATCCCGACAGGGAGGGTGGACACTGAAGCTTTCTTT.

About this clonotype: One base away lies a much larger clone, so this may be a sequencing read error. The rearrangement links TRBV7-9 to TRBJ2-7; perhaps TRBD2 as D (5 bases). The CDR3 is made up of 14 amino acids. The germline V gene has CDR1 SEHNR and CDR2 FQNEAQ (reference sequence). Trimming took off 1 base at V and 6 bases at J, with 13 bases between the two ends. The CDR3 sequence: CASSLGRRRSEQYF. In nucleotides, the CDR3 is TGTGCCAGCAGCTTAGGGCGGAGGCGCAGCGAGCAGTACTTC.

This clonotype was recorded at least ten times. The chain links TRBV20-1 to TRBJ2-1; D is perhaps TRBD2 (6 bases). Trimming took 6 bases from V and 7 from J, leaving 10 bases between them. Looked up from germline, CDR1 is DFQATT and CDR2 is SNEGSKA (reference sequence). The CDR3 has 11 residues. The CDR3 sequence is CSARLGNEQFF. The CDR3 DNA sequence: TGCAGTGCACGACTAGGGAATGAGCAGTTCTTC.

CDR3 residues: CASSVVGEKLFF. The CDR3 coding sequence is TGTGCCAGCAGCGTAGTCGGTGAAAAACTGTTTTTT. The rearrangement uses TRBV9 and TRBJ1-4; no definite D call. The V gene's germline CDR1 is SGDLS and CDR2 YYNGEE. The CDR3 extends over 12 amino acids. Trimming took 0 bases from V and 7 from J, leaving 4 bases between them.

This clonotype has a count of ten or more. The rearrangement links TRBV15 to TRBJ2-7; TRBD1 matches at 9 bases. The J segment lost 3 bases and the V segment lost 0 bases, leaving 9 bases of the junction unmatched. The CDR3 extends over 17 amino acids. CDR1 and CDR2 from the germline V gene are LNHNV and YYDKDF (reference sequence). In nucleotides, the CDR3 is TGTGCCACCAGCAGAGATCCCAGACAGGGGGGACGCTACGAGCAGTACTTC. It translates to CATSRDPRQGGRYEQYF.

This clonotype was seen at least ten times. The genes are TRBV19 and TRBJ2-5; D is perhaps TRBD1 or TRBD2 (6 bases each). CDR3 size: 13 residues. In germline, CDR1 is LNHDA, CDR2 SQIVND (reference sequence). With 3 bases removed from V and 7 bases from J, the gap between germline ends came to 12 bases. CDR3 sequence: CASSIGGLGTQYF. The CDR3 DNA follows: TGTGCCAGTAGTATTGGGGGGCTCGGGACCCAGTACTTC.

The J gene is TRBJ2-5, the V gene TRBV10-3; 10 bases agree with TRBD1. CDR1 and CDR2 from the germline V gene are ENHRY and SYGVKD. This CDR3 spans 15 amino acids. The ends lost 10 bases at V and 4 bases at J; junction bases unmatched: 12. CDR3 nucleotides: TGTGCCAGCAGGCCGGGACAGGGGTTGCGAGAGACCCAGTACTTC. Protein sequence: CASRPGQGLRETQYF.

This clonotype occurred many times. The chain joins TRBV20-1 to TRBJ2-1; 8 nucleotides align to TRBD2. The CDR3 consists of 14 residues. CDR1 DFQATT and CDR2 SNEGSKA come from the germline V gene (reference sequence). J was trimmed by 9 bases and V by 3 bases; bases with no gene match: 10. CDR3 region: CSASGGGGLAEQFF. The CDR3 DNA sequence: TGCAGTGCTAGCGGGGGCGGGGGGTTGGCTGAGCAGTTCTTC.

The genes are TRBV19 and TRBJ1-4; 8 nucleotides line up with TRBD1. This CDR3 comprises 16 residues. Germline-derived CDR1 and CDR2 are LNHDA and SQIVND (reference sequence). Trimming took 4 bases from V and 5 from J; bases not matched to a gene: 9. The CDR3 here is CASSTPTGVMNEKLFF. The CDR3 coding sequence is TGTGCCAGTAGTACTCCGACAGGGGTGATGAATGAAAAACTGTTTTTT.

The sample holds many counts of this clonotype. CDR3 coding DNA: TGCAGCGTTGAAAACCCGAGACGACCCAATGCCTACGAGCAGTACTTC. It specifies CSVENPRRPNAYEQYF. The chain links TRBV29-1 to TRBJ2-7, with D uncertain. Trimming pared 2 bases from V and 2 bases from J, leaving 19 bases between. The CDR3 spans 16 residues. Germline V gene data show CDR1 as SQVTM and CDR2 as ANQGSEA.

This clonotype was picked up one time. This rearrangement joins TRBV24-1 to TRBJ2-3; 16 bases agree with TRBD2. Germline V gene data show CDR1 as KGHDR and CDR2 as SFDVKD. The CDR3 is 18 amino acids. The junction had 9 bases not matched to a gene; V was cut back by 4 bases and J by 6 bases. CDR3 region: CATSESTGTSGRVDTQYF. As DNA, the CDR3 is TGTGCCACCAGTGAAAGTACCGGGACTAGCGGGAGGGTCGATACGCAGTATTTT.

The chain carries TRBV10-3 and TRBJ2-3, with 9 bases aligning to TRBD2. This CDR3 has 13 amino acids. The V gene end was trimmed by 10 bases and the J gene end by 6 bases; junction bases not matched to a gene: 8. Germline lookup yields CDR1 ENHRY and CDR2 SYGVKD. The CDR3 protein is CANKVREGDTQYF. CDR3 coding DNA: TGTGCCAACAAGGTGCGGGAGGGCGATACGCAGTATTTT.

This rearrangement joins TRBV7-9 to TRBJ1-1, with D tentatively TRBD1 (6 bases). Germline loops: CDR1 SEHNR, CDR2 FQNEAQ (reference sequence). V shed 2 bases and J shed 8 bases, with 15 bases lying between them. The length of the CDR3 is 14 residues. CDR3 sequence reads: CASSLMGAGREAFF. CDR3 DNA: TGTGCCAGCAGCTTAATGGGGGCCGGAAGAGAAGCTTTCTTT. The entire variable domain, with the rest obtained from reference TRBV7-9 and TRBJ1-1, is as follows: DTGVSQNPRHKITKRGQNVTFRCDPISEHNRLYWYRQTLGQGPEFLTYFQNEAQLEKSRLLSDRFSAERPKGSFSTLEIQRTEQGDSAMYLCASSLMGAGREAFFGQGTRLTVV.

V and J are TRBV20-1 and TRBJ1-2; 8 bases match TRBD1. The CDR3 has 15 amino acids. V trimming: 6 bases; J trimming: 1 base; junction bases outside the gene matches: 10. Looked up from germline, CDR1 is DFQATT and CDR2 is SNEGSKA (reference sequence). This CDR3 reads CSASGQGAINYGYTF. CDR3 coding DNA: TGCAGTGCCTCGGGGCAGGGGGCGATTAACTATGGCTACACCTTC.

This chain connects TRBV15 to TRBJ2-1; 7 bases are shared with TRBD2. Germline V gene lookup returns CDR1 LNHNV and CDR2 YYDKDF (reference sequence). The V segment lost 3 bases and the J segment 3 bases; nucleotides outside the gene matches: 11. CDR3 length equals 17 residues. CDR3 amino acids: CATSSEAPSGDYNEQFF. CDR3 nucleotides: TGTGCCACCAGCAGTGAAGCGCCCAGCGGGGACTACAATGAGCAGTTCTTC.

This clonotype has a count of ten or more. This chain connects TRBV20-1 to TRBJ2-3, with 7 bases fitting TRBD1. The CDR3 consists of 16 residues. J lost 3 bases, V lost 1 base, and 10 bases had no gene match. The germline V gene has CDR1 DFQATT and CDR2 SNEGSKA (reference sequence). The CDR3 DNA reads TGCAGTGCTAGAGCACCGACAGGGTGGGGTACAGATACGCAGTATTTT. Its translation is CSARAPTGWGTDTQYF.

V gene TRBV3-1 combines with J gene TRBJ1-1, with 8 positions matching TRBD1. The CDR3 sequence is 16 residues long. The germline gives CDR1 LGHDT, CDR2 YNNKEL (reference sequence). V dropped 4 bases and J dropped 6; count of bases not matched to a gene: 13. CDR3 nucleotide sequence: TGTGCCAGCAGCCCTCCAGTAACAGACAGGGGCCCTGAAGCTTTCTTT. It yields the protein CASSPPVTDRGPEAFF.

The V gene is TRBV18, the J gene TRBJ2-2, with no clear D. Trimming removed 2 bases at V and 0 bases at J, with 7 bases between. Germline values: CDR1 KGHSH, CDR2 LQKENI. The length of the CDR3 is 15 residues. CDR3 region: CASSPDGANTGELFF. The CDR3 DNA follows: TGTGCCAGCTCACCAGATGGAGCGAACACCGGGGAGCTGTTTTTT.

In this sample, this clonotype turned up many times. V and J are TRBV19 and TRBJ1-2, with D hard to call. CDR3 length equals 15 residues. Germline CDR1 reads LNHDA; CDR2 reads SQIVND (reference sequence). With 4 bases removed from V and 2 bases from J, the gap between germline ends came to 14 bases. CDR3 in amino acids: CASSTRERMNYGYTF. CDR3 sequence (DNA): TGTGCCAGTAGTACACGGGAGCGTATGAACTATGGCTACACCTTC. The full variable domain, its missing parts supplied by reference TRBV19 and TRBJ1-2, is DGGITQSPKYLFRKEGQNVTLSCEQNLNHDAMYWYRQDPGQGLRLIYYSQIVNDFQKGDIAEGYSVSREKKESFPLTVTSAQKNPTAFYLCASSTRERMNYGYTFGSGTRLTVV.